One and the same sample provided the 29 T cell receptor beta chains below, sequenced in a study of blood T cell repertoires in COVID-19. TCRdb's copy holds only in-frame clones and misses some; the assay was immunoSEQ multiplex PCR. The data hold 150,000 to 200,000 clones, with about 86% observed a single time. The specimen sequenced was PBMCs or T cells enriched from blood (not recorded which). Receptors originate from a man between 35 and 55 years old who had recovered from COVID-19.

This chain uses TRBV4-1 with TRBJ1-2; 9 bases are a match to TRBD1. The CDR3 covers 17 residues. Per the germline V gene, CDR1 is MGHRA and CDR2 is YSYEKL. Trimming removed 1 base from V and 1 base from J; junction bases left unmatched: 7. CDR3 DNA sequence: TGCGCCAGCAGCCAAGGACAGGGGGTTCTGGGTAACTATGGCTACACCTTC. Translation gives CASSQGQGVLGNYGYTF.

The chain recombines TRBV3-1 (or the pseudogene TRBV3-2) with TRBJ2-2; D is possibly TRBD2 (5 bases). Germline V gene sequence: CDR1 LGHDT, CDR2 YNNKEL (reference sequence). V lost 4 bases and J 5 bases, leaving 14 bases between the germline ends. The CDR3 spans 15 residues. The CDR3 sequence: CASSPLQRDTGELFF. For the CDR3, the DNA is TGTGCCAGCAGCCCCCTACAGAGGGATACCGGGGAGCTGTTTTTT.

The J gene is TRBJ1-5, the V gene TRBV30, with 7 nucleotides matching TRBD1. V was clipped by 4 bases and J by 4 bases; unmatched bases: 7. Germline assignment: CDR1 GTSNPN and CDR2 SVGIG (reference sequence). The CDR3 loop spans 14 amino acids. The CDR3 loop reads CAWTRQGGNQPQHF. The CDR3 coding sequence is TGTGCCTGGACTAGACAGGGCGGAAATCAGCCCCAGCATTTT.

V and J are TRBV5-4 and TRBJ2-7; 9 positions agree with TRBD1. CDR3 length: 15 amino acids. Germline CDR1 reads SGHNT; CDR2 reads YYREEE (reference sequence). Losses at the gene ends were 0 bases for V and 6 bases for J; bases not matched to a gene: 7. The CDR3 DNA is TGTGCCAGCAGCTTGGTCGGGGACAGGGTTGGCGAGCAGTACTTC. Its protein is CASSLVGDRVGEQYF. The full variable domain, in which reference TRBV5-4 and TRBJ2-7 provide the parts outside the CDR3, is ETGVTQSPTHLIKTRGQQVTLRCSSQSGHNTVSWYQQALGQGPQFIFQYYREEENGRGNFPPRFSGLQFPNYSSELNVNALELDDSALYLCASSLVGDRVGEQYFGPGTRLTVT.

This chain joins TRBV7-2 and TRBJ1-1; the D gene is possibly TRBD1 (6 bases). Germline V gives CDR1 SGHTA, CDR2 FQGNSA. This CDR3 has 14 amino acids. The V end was cut by 6 bases, the J end by 5 bases, with 16 bases between. CDR3 sequence reads: CASRLPGERTEAFF. The CDR3 DNA follows: TGTGCCAGCAGGCTCCCAGGGGAGAGGACTGAAGCTTTCTTT.

This chain connects TRBV12-3 or TRBV12-4 to TRBJ2-4; TRBD1 agrees at 8 bases. CDR3 length: 13 amino acids. Trimming removed 2 bases from V and 11 bases from J; junction bases left unmatched: 5. CDR3 sequence reads: CASSLSRGHLQYF. The DNA for the CDR3 is TGTGCCAGCAGTTTATCCAGGGGGCATCTTCAGTACTTC.

J is TRBJ1-2 and V is TRBV19, with TRBD1 as a possible D gene (5 bases). The CDR3 extends over 12 amino acids. V was clipped by 7 bases and J by 4 bases, with 10 bases between them. CDR1 and CDR2 (germline): LNHDA, SQIVND (reference sequence). The CDR3 DNA is TGTGCCAGTATTGGGGCGCGCTATGGCTACACCTTC. As protein: CASIGARYGYTF.

In regard to this clone: This may be a read error, as it is one base from a much larger clone. The gene calls are TRBV5-5 and TRBJ1-1; D not certain. Trimming shortened V by 0 bases and J by 12 bases, and 15 bases separated the two germline ends. Per the germline V gene, CDR1 is SGHKS and CDR2 is YYEKEE (reference sequence). The CDR3 extends over 13 amino acids. CDR3 region: CASSLVMVRETFF. In DNA form, the CDR3 reads TGTGCCAGCAGCTTGGTTATGGTCCGGGAGACTTTCTTT.

The chain recombines TRBV4-2 with TRBJ2-6; 8 bases are a match to TRBD1. The germline CDR1 and CDR2 sequences are LGHNA and YNFKEQ. With V trimmed by 4 bases and J by 0 bases, 5 bases remained unmatched. The CDR3 extends over 17 amino acids. In nucleotides, the CDR3 is TGTGCCAGCAGCCTCCAAACAGGGGGCTCTGGGGCCAACGTCCTGACTTTC. Encoded protein: CASSLQTGGSGANVLTF.

The chain employs TRBV4-2 and TRBJ1-1; weak D call: TRBD1 (6 bases). V was cut by 0 bases and J by 4 bases, with 9 bases left in between. Germline lookup yields CDR1 LGHNA and CDR2 YNFKEQ. The CDR3 contains 14 residues. The CDR3 region has the DNA TGTGCCAGCAGCCAAGATCCCAGGGGCACTGAAGCTTTCTTT. Protein sequence: CASSQDPRGTEAFF.

This chain uses TRBV3-1 (or the pseudogene TRBV3-2) with TRBJ1-2; possible D gene TRBD1, 5 bases. The CDR3 covers 15 residues. V shed 3 bases and J shed 5 bases, with 16 bases lying between them. In germline, CDR1 is LGHDT, CDR2 YNNKEL (reference sequence). The CDR3 sequence is CASSQGREPLYGYTF. The CDR3 bases are TGTGCCAGCAGCCAGGGGCGGGAGCCCCTATATGGCTACACCTTC.

The chain uses TRBV29-1 and TRBJ1-2, with 9 bases fitting TRBD1. The CDR3 is 13 residues long. Trimming at V came to 6 bases and at J to 6 bases, leaving 8 bases not matched to a gene. CDR1 and CDR2 from the germline V gene are SQVTM and ANQGSEA. The CDR3 sequence is CSVTTGGGHGYTF. The CDR3 coding sequence is TGCAGCGTAACCACAGGGGGCGGACATGGCTACACCTTC.

The chain combines TRBV5-4 with TRBJ1-6; 9 positions agree with TRBD1. This CDR3 region has 17 residues. Germline values: CDR1 SGHNT, CDR2 YYREEE (reference sequence). Trimming removed 3 bases from V and 4 bases from J; junction bases left unmatched: 8. CDR3: CASSSGQGGPYNSPLHF. CDR3 DNA: TGTGCCAGCAGCTCGGGACAGGGTGGTCCGTATAATTCACCCCTCCACTTT.

The chain combines TRBV5-6 with TRBJ2-3; perhaps TRBD2 as D (6 bases). V was cut by 2 bases and J by 8 bases, with 9 bases left in between. CDR3 size: 12 residues. The germline V gene has CDR1 SGHDT and CDR2 YYEEEE. CDR3 in DNA: TGTGCCAGCAGCTTATTGGGGGGTACGCAGTATTTT. This sequence encodes CASSLLGGTQYF.

V usage is TRBV7-6 and J usage is TRBJ1-4; D remains ambiguous. This CDR3 region has 16 residues. Germline V gene data show CDR1 as SGHVS and CDR2 as FNYEAQ. V lost 5 bases and J lost 0, with 13 bases in between. The CDR3 coding sequence is TGTGCCAGCAGCCCTAGATTACGTACAACTAATGAAAAACTGTTTTTT. Amino acid sequence: CASSPRLRTTNEKLFF.

V and J are TRBV5-6 and TRBJ2-1, with TRBD2 identical over 12 bases. The CDR3 is made up of 15 amino acids. Germline V gene sequence: CDR1 SGHDT, CDR2 YYEEEE. The V segment lost 0 bases and the J segment 9 bases; nucleotides outside the gene matches: 4. The CDR3 coding sequence is TGTGCCAGCAGCTTGGGACTAGCGGGGGAGGGTGAGCAGTTCTTC. Encoded protein: CASSLGLAGEGEQFF. Looking up the rest from reference TRBV5-6 and TRBJ2-1 gives the full variable domain: DAGVTQSPTHLIKTRGQQVTLRCSPKSGHDTVSWYQQALGQGPQFIFQYYEEEERQRGNFPDRFSGHQFPNYSSELNVNALLLGDSALYLCASSLGLAGEGEQFFGPGTRLTVL.

V is TRBV6-5 and J is TRBJ1-2; TRBD1 might be the D (5 bases). Trimming removed 2 bases at V and 8 bases at J, with 15 bases between. Germline lookup yields CDR1 MNHEY and CDR2 SVGAGI. The CDR3 loop spans 14 amino acids. DNA for the CDR3: TGTGCCAGCAGTTACAGCGGGACGGTGTCAGGCTACACCTTC. This translates into CASSYSGTVSGYTF.

About this clone itself: This may come from a read error, since a much larger clone is one base off. The identical CDR3 is also encoded by other nucleotide sequences in the sample. The chain couples TRBV2 to TRBJ1-2, with D tentatively TRBD1 (6 bases). The CDR3 has 17 amino acids. Germline lookup yields CDR1 SNHLY and CDR2 FYNNEI. CDR3: CASSPGTVGGRVGGYTF. The DNA of the CDR3 is TGTGCCAGCAGCCCCGGGACGGTTGGGGGCAGGGTTGGAGGCTACACCTTT.

The J gene is TRBJ1-1, the V gene TRBV10-3; 8 bases fit TRBD1. Germline lookup yields CDR1 ENHRY and CDR2 SYGVKD. There are 17 residues in the CDR3. V shed 2 bases, J shed 1 base, and the junction held 9 bases outside the gene matches. As DNA, the CDR3 is TGTGCCATCAGTGAGGGACAGGGAAGAGTGGGGAACACTGAAGCTTTCTTT. It yields the protein CAISEGQGRVGNTEAFF.

The chain employs TRBV1 and TRBJ2-2; TRBD2 was called by the table and not checked on the DNA. TRBV1 is assigned pseudogene status. CDR3 size: 16 residues. The CDR3 region is CTSSRLLAGGLRELFF. The DNA for the CDR3 is TGCACCAGCAGCCGACTACTAGCGGGGGGGCTCAGGGAGCTGTTTTTT.

V usage is TRBV28 and J usage is TRBJ1-2, with TRBD1 identical over 8 bases. V lost 10 bases and J lost 2; bases outside the gene matches: 12. Germline lookup yields CDR1 MDHEN and CDR2 SYDVKM. This CDR3 contains 15 residues. CDR3 region: CATHVRDRLNYGYTF. CDR3 DNA: TGTGCCACCCATGTTCGGGACAGGTTAAACTATGGCTACACCTTC.

The chain combines TRBV4-1 with TRBJ2-1; 9 positions match TRBD2. Per the germline V gene, CDR1 is MGHRA and CDR2 is YSYEKL. V lost 4 bases and J lost 10; bases outside the gene matches: 8. This CDR3 is built from 14 residues. This chain's CDR3 is CASSRGLAKVEQFF. The CDR3 nucleotides are TGCGCCAGCAGCCGAGGACTAGCGAAGGTAGAGCAGTTCTTC.

The V gene is TRBV27, the J gene TRBJ2-5, with TRBD1 matching 7 bases. Germline loops: CDR1 MNHEY, CDR2 SMNVEV (reference sequence). With V trimmed by 6 bases and J by 0 bases, 4 bases remained unmatched. The CDR3 has 14 residues. CDR3 sequence: CASSPQGYQETQYF. CDR3 in DNA: TGTGCCAGCAGCCCACAGGGGTACCAAGAGACCCAGTACTTC.

The chain has TRBV5-4 and TRBJ2-5; TRBD2 matches at 7 bases. Germline CDR1 SGHNT, CDR2 YYREEE (reference sequence). V trimming: 0 bases; J trimming: 4 bases; junction bases outside the gene matches: 6. The CDR3 runs 15 residues. As DNA, the CDR3 is TGTGCCAGCAGCTTGGGGCTGCCTAGCGGAGAGACCCAGTACTTC. The encoded protein is CASSLGLPSGETQYF.

J is TRBJ2-1 and V is TRBV29-1; 7 bases match TRBD1. Germline CDR1 is SQVTM and CDR2 is ANQGSEA. This CDR3 is built from 16 residues. V lost 5 bases, J lost 0 bases, and 10 bases stayed unmatched. The CDR3 region is CSVNPMTGSSYNEQFF. DNA of the CDR3: TGCAGCGTTAACCCAATGACAGGGAGCTCCTACAATGAGCAGTTCTTC.

This clone was observed once. The rearrangement uses TRBV10-3 and TRBJ1-3; D gene uncertain. The germline V gene has CDR1 ENHRY and CDR2 SYGVKD. This CDR3 is built from 15 residues. V gave up 4 bases and J gave up 0 bases, with 10 bases separating them. DNA for the CDR3: TGTGCCATCAGTGCGGGAGTCACCTCTGGAAACACCATATATTTT. As protein: CAISAGVTSGNTIYF.

The gene calls are TRBV5-1 and TRBJ1-2; tentative D call: TRBD1 (6 bases). The CDR3 consists of 14 residues. Germline-derived CDR1 and CDR2 are SGHRS and YFSETQ. Trimming shortened V by 6 bases and J by 4 bases, and 16 bases separated the two germline ends. The DNA for the CDR3 is TGCGCCAGCAACACCGGACAGTCCTTCTATGGCTACACCTTC. Its translation: CASNTGQSFYGYTF.

This chain joins TRBV5-1 and TRBJ1-4, with TRBD1 matching 7 bases. CDR1 is SGHRS, CDR2 YFSETQ, per germline. V was pared by 0 bases and J by 7 bases, with 6 bases of the junction left unmatched. The CDR3 runs 15 residues. The CDR3 sequence: CASSLGRPGGEKLFF. The CDR3 DNA is TGCGCCAGCAGCTTGGGCAGGCCAGGGGGTGAAAAACTGTTTTTT.

Only a few counts were recorded for this clone. The chain employs TRBV5-1 and TRBJ1-6, with 9 bases identical to TRBD1. The germline V gene has CDR1 SGHRS and CDR2 YFSETQ. V lost 4 bases and J lost 7; bases outside the gene matches: 6. CDR3 size: 15 residues. The CDR3 spells CASSTRDRENSPLHF. The DNA for the CDR3 is TGCGCCAGCAGCACCCGGGACAGGGAGAATTCACCCCTCCACTTT.